These 32 T cell receptor beta chains originate from one sample sequenced in a study of blood T cell repertoires in COVID-19. TCRdb keeps only in-frame clones here, not all; method: immunoSEQ multiplex PCR. The table records about 210,000 clones, over 80% of them present only once. The source material was PBMCs or T cells enriched from blood (not recorded which). These receptors were obtained from a young woman who had been exposed to COVID-19.

V gene TRBV5-5 combines with J gene TRBJ2-3, with 7 positions matching TRBD1. Germline loops: CDR1 SGHKS, CDR2 YYEKEE (reference sequence). CDR3 length: 16 residues. V was pared by 4 bases and J by 0 bases, with 8 bases of the junction left unmatched. This CDR3 is CASSHTGAPSTDTQYF. Here the CDR3 DNA reads TGTGCCAGCAGCCATACAGGGGCCCCTAGCACAGATACGCAGTATTTT.

The chain is built from TRBV4-1 and TRBJ2-1, with 12 bases lining up with TRBD2. V shed 3 bases, J shed 10 bases, and the junction held 7 bases outside the gene matches. The CDR3 has 15 residues. The germline V gene has CDR1 MGHRA and CDR2 YSYEKL. The CDR3 loop is CASSHPSTSGGEQFF. CDR3 bases: TGCGCCAGCAGCCACCCCTCTACTAGCGGGGGGGAGCAGTTCTTC.

The chain carries TRBV19 and TRBJ2-2; TRBD2 matches 8 bases. The germline V gene encodes CDR1 LNHDA and CDR2 SQIVND (reference sequence). V lost 7 bases, J lost 0 bases, and 7 bases stayed unmatched. This CDR3 has 16 amino acids. CDR3 amino acids: CASTTSGGANTGELFF. DNA for the CDR3: TGTGCCAGTACAACGAGCGGGGGAGCGAACACCGGGGAGCTGTTTTTT.

V and J are TRBV18 and TRBJ2-1; D gene uncertain. V was clipped by 4 bases and J by 9 bases, with 16 bases between them. The CDR3 is made up of 14 amino acids. Germline V lookup: CDR1 KGHSH, CDR2 LQKENI. Here the CDR3 reads CASSLPSGSGEQFF. In DNA, the CDR3 is TGTGCCAGCTCACTACCCAGTGGGTCAGGTGAGCAGTTCTTC. Full variable domain (outside the CDR3, taken from reference TRBV18 and TRBJ2-1): NAGVMQNPRHLVRRRGQEARLRCSPMKGHSHVYWYRQLPEEGLKFMVYLQKENIIDESGMPKERFSAEFPKEGPSILRIQQVVRGDSAAYFCASSLPSGSGEQFFGPGTRLTVL.

This clone turned up a few times. The CDR3 sequence is CASSLASPLDGGAYNEQFF. DNA of the CDR3: TGTGCCAGCAGTTTAGCGTCCCCCTTAGACGGGGGGGCTTACAATGAGCAGTTCTTC. V is TRBV27 and J is TRBJ2-1; TRBD2 matches at 8 bases. J was trimmed by 4 bases and V by 2 bases; bases with no gene match: 16. The germline V gene has CDR1 MNHEY and CDR2 SMNVEV (reference sequence). The CDR3 loop spans 19 amino acids.

The chain links TRBV5-1 to TRBJ1-2, with D unclear. The CDR3 length is 14 residues. From germline, CDR1 is SGHRS and CDR2 YFSETQ. With 0 bases removed from V and 2 bases from J, the gap between germline ends came to 8 bases. Here the CDR3 reads CASSLGQANYGYTF. CDR3 nucleotide sequence: TGCGCCAGCAGCTTGGGGCAGGCGAACTATGGCTACACCTTC.

The V gene is TRBV6-5, the J gene TRBJ1-5; D call uncertain. This CDR3 is 15 amino acids long. Trimming took 4 bases from V and 1 from J, leaving 11 bases between them. From germline, CDR1 is MNHEY and CDR2 SVGAGI. The CDR3, as DNA: TGTGCCAGCAGTTTACAGTTTTCCAGCAATCAGCCCCAGCATTTT. Translation gives CASSLQFSSNQPQHF.

The CDR3 region has the DNA TGTGCCAGCAGTGACTCGGGACAGGACCCCAATCCTGGGGAAAAACTGTTTTTT. Protein product: CASSDSGQDPNPGEKLFF. The V and J genes are TRBV6-4 and TRBJ1-4; 8 positions match TRBD1. The CDR3 is 18 residues long. Germline CDR1 MRHNA, CDR2 SNTAGT. The ends lost 0 bases at V and 8 bases at J; junction bases unmatched: 14.

This chain links TRBV13 with TRBJ1-1; 9 bases line up with TRBD1. Trimming took 6 bases from V and 0 from J; bases not matched to a gene: 8. The length of the CDR3 is 16 residues. Germline assignment: CDR1 PRHDT and CDR2 FYEKMQ (reference sequence). In DNA, the CDR3 is TGTGCCAGCAGTAAAGACGGGACAGGGTTGAACACTGAAGCTTTCTTT. The encoded protein is CASSKDGTGLNTEAFF.

The rearrangement uses TRBV18 and TRBJ1-3, with D unresolved. CDR3 length: 14 amino acids. V lost 6 bases and J 2 bases, leaving 11 bases between the germline ends. CDR1 KGHSH and CDR2 LQKENI come from the germline V gene. CDR3 nucleotide sequence: TGTGCCAGCTCCCCCACAGAAGCTGGAAACACCATATATTTT. Amino acid sequence: CASSPTEAGNTIYF.

The chain recombines TRBV7-2 with TRBJ2-7; D possibly corresponds to TRBD2 (5 bases). V gave up 1 base and J gave up 4 bases, with 20 bases separating them. The CDR3 is 17 residues long. Germline V gene data show CDR1 as SGHTA and CDR2 as FQGNSA. CDR3 nucleotide sequence: TGTGCCAGCAGCTTAGAATTGGTGAGCGGCCGAGCGTACGAGCAGTACTTC. This codes for CASSLELVSGRAYEQYF. The full variable domain, completed using reference TRBV7-2 and TRBJ2-7, is GAGVSQSPSNKVTEKGKDVELRCDPISGHTALYWYRQSLGQGLEFLIYFQGNSAPDKSGLPSDRFSAERTGGSVSTLTIQRTQQEDSAVYLCASSLELVSGRAYEQYFGPGTRLTVT.

Details on this clone: A read error may produce the germline difference seen at one junction end. This rearrangement joins TRBV7-7 to TRBJ1-3; D is uncertain. This CDR3 contains 14 residues. CDR1 is SSHAT and CDR2 is FNYEAQ in the germline V gene (reference sequence). CDR3 DNA: TGTGCTAGCAGCTTAAGCGTCTCTGGAAACACCATATATTTT. It is translated as CASSLSVSGNTIYF.

This rearrangement joins TRBV6-2 or TRBV6-3 to TRBJ1-2; perhaps TRBD1 as D (6 bases). The CDR3 covers 16 residues. Germline CDR1 MNHEY, CDR2 SVGEGT. Trimming pared 2 bases from V and 2 bases from J, leaving 15 bases between. CDR3 protein: CASSYPPRTANYGYTF. The CDR3 DNA follows: TGTGCCAGCAGTTACCCTCCCCGGACAGCCAACTATGGCTACACCTTC.

The genes are TRBV2 and TRBJ2-1; a weak D match, TRBD2 (6 bases). The CDR3 extends over 13 amino acids. The V gene lost 8 bases and the J gene lost 0 bases, with 8 bases spanning the gap. Germline V gene data show CDR1 as SNHLY and CDR2 as FYNNEI. The CDR3 spells CASSTSSYNEQFF. Here the CDR3 DNA reads TGTGCCAGCTCGACTAGCTCCTACAATGAGCAGTTCTTC.

Only one count was recorded for this clone. The V gene is TRBV5-1, the J gene TRBJ2-3; no firm D call. This CDR3 is built from 13 residues. Germline CDR1 SGHRS, CDR2 YFSETQ. Trimming cost V 2 bases and J 0 bases, with 4 bases left between them. The CDR3 DNA reads as TGCGCCAGCAGCTTCCAAAGCACAGATACGCAGTATTTT. Translation gives CASSFQSTDTQYF.

This chain links TRBV27 with TRBJ2-7, with TRBD1 matching 8 bases. Germline values: CDR1 MNHEY, CDR2 SMNVEV (reference sequence). This CDR3 contains 13 residues. V gave up 5 bases and J gave up 6 bases; unmatched junction bases: 6. In nucleotides, the CDR3 is TGTGCCAGCAGTAGGCAGGGGGCGGTCGAGCAGTACTTC. As protein: CASSRQGAVEQYF.

This rearrangement joins TRBV4-2 to TRBJ2-7; TRBD2 agrees at 8 bases. The CDR3 runs to 17 residues. V was clipped by 4 bases and J by 7 bases; unmatched bases: 18. Germline CDR1 LGHNA, CDR2 YNFKEQ. The CDR3 DNA reads as TGTGCCAGCAGCCCCCATGGCTCTCGGGGGGGCCTTGGGGAGCAGTACTTC. As protein: CASSPHGSRGGLGEQYF.

The chain joins TRBV28 to TRBJ2-5; 7 bases fit TRBD1. V gave up 6 bases and J gave up 5 bases; unmatched junction bases: 9. The length of the CDR3 is 14 residues. Germline CDR1 is MDHEN and CDR2 is SYDVKM. CDR3 bases: TGTGCCAGCAGCCTCACAGGGGCTCAGGAGACCCAGTACTTC. It codes for CASSLTGAQETQYF.

This chain connects TRBV10-1 to TRBJ1-1, with a possible D match to TRBD1 (6 bases). CDR3 length: 14 residues. Deletions cut 0 bases from V and 4 bases from J, with 9 bases between. Germline V CDR1 and CDR2: WNHNN, SYGVQD (reference sequence). CDR3 sequence (DNA): TGCGCCAGCAGTGAGTCAGCAGGGGCCACTGAAGCTTTCTTT. Its protein product is CASSESAGATEAFF.

The chain couples TRBV15 to TRBJ1-4; no reliable D call. The CDR3 extends over 17 amino acids. CDR1 is LNHNV, CDR2 YYDKDF, per germline (reference sequence). V was pared by 0 bases and J by 0 bases, with 11 bases between. The CDR3 nucleotides read TGTGCCACCAGCAGAGATCCCATAACAGCAACTAATGAAAAACTGTTTTTT. Its protein is CATSRDPITATNEKLFF.

V usage is TRBV11-2 and J usage is TRBJ1-3; no clear D gene. Trimming cost V 3 bases and J 0 bases, with 9 bases left between them. The germline V gene encodes CDR1 SGHAT and CDR2 FQNNGV. CDR3 size: 15 residues. The CDR3 DNA sequence: TGTGCCAGCAGCTTGCAAGACTACTCTGGAAACACCATATATTTT. Its translation is CASSLQDYSGNTIYF.

The gene calls are TRBV7-9 and TRBJ1-3, with TRBD1 as a possible D gene (6 bases). Germline CDR1 SEHNR, CDR2 FQNEAQ (reference sequence). V was clipped by 5 bases and J by 4 bases, with 18 bases between them. This CDR3 spans 16 amino acids. Here the CDR3 reads CASSDLRTGSGNTIYF. In DNA, the CDR3 is TGTGCCAGCAGCGATCTTAGAACAGGGTCGGGAAACACCATATATTTT.

The V and J genes are TRBV10-3 and TRBJ1-4, with 7 bases identical to TRBD1. This CDR3 region has 13 residues. V trimming: 6 bases; J trimming: 2 bases; junction bases outside the gene matches: 0. The germline V gene has CDR1 ENHRY and CDR2 SYGVKD. CDR3 residues: CAIRGQTNEKLFF. The CDR3 DNA is TGTGCCATCAGGGGACAGACTAATGAAAAACTGTTTTTT.

The V call is TRBV9, the J call TRBJ2-2; no firm D call. Between the trimmed V and J ends, which lost 1 base and 6 bases, there was a span of 13 bases. This CDR3 region has 15 residues. CDR1 is SGDLS and CDR2 is YYNGEE in the germline V gene. In DNA form, the CDR3 reads TGTGCCAGCAGCGTACGGGTTGATTTTTCCGGGGAGCTGTTTTTT. Protein product: CASSVRVDFSGELFF.

This chain uses TRBV27 with TRBJ2-1; D is perhaps TRBD1 (6 bases). Germline CDR1 reads MNHEY; CDR2 reads SMNVEV (reference sequence). The CDR3 totals 12 residues. V dropped 5 bases and J dropped 7 bases, with 9 bases sitting between them. CDR3: CASSRTVNEQFF. As DNA, the CDR3 is TGTGCCAGCAGTCGGACAGTGAATGAGCAGTTCTTC.

The rearrangement uses TRBV5-1 and TRBJ2-2, with 8 nucleotides matching TRBD2. After removal of 4 bases from V and 6 bases from J, the junction contained 2 bases not matched to a gene. The CDR3 sequence is 13 residues long. From germline, CDR1 is SGHRS and CDR2 YFSETQ. CDR3 loop: CASSPGGAGELFF. Written as DNA, the CDR3 is TGCGCCAGCAGCCCGGGAGGGGCCGGGGAGCTGTTTTTT.

This clone has more than one count but fewer than ten. This chain connects TRBV5-1 to TRBJ2-1, with 7 bases that match TRBD1. There are 14 residues in the CDR3. CDR1 is SGHRS, CDR2 YFSETQ, per germline. The V gene end was trimmed by 4 bases and the J gene end by 6 bases; junction bases not matched to a gene: 7. The CDR3 region has the DNA TGCGCCAGCAGCCCGGTGGCAGGGGGCAATGAGCAGTTCTTC. It specifies CASSPVAGGNEQFF. The entire variable domain, with the rest obtained from reference TRBV5-1 and TRBJ2-1, is as follows: KAGVTQTPRYLIKTRGQQVTLSCSPISGHRSVSWYQQTPGQGLQFLFEYFSETQRNKGNFPGRFSGRQFSNSRSEMNVSTLELGDSALYLCASSPVAGGNEQFFGPGTRLTVL.

V and J are TRBV12-3 or TRBV12-4 and TRBJ1-6; 9 bases match TRBD1. Germline trimming cut 9 bases from V and 8 bases from J; bases unmatched to any gene: 2. This CDR3 region has 12 residues. The CDR3 coding sequence is TGTGCCAGTCGGACAGGGGATTCACCCCTCCACTTT. Translating it yields CASRTGDSPLHF.

V and J are TRBV30 and TRBJ2-3; TRBD2 matches at 13 bases. The CDR3 runs 16 residues. The V gene end was trimmed by 1 base and the J gene end by 6 bases; junction bases not matched to a gene: 7. Germline V lookup: CDR1 GTSNPN, CDR2 SVGIG (reference sequence). CDR3 coding DNA: TGTGCCTGGAGTGCTGGGACTAGCGGGGCGCCCGATACGCAGTATTTT. Translating it yields CAWSAGTSGAPDTQYF.

The V call is TRBV2, the J call TRBJ1-2; TRBD1 agrees at 10 bases. After removal of 8 bases from V and 6 bases from J, the junction contained 6 bases not matched to a gene. The CDR3 has 13 amino acids. Germline CDR1 SNHLY, CDR2 FYNNEI. CDR3 DNA sequence: TGTGCCAGCGCGACAGGGGGCGCTGATGGCTACACCTTC. This sequence encodes CASATGGADGYTF.

This chain connects TRBV3-1 (or the pseudogene TRBV3-2) to TRBJ1-2; 7 bases line up with TRBD1. J lost 6 bases, V lost 5 bases, and 3 bases had no gene match. Per germline, CDR1 LGHDT and CDR2 YNNKEL (reference sequence). CDR3 length equals 12 residues. CDR3 loop: CASSSTGHGYTF. The CDR3 bases are TGTGCCAGCAGCTCGACAGGGCATGGCTACACCTTC.

The chain employs TRBV3-1 (or the pseudogene TRBV3-2) and TRBJ2-7; TRBD1 is a possible D gene (6 bases). Germline V lookup: CDR1 LGHDT, CDR2 YNNKEL (reference sequence). CDR3 length: 16 residues. V lost 4 bases and J 2 bases, leaving 18 bases between the germline ends. The CDR3: CASSRASTGNTYEQYF. DNA of the CDR3: TGTGCCAGCAGCCGGGCCTCTACAGGGAATACCTACGAGCAGTACTTC.